Each of the 21 T cell receptor beta chains below was sequenced from the same sample in a study of T cells in Graves' hyperthyroidism and ophthalmopathy. Authors of the study amplified TCR beta CDR3 regions from RNA transcripts. TCR CDR3 regions were first amplified by RT-PCR with HTBI primers. MiXCR, run by TCRdb on the multiplex PCR reads, gives a single entry per CDR3 protein. The repertoire includes about 840,000 distinct CDR3 sequences, 35% to 45% of them detected once, and 7% to 10% sits in the top ten. The source material was blood. These receptors all come from a man aged 18 to 29 with Graves' hyperthyroidism.

This clonotype has a count of ten or more. CDR3: CSVYRNTGELFF. The CDR3 DNA reads TGCAGCGTGTACAGGAACACCGGGGAGCTGTTTTTT. This chain connects TRBV29-1 to TRBJ2-2, with D unresolved. The CDR3 contains 12 residues. In germline, CDR1 is SQVTM, CDR2 ANQGSEA. Trimming pared 6 bases from V and 1 base from J, leaving 6 bases between.

The rearrangement joins TRBV20-1 to TRBJ2-5, with a tentative D call TRBD2 (6 bases). The CDR3 loop spans 15 amino acids. Germline V lookup: CDR1 DFQATT, CDR2 SNEGSKA (reference sequence). Trimming took 0 bases from V and 5 from J, leaving 16 bases between them. CDR3 coding DNA: TGCAGTGCTAGAGAAGGCACGGGAGTGGGGGAGACCCAGTACTTC. Protein sequence: CSAREGTGVGETQYF.

The V gene is TRBV7-9, the J gene TRBJ1-5; D is undetermined. With 3 bases removed from V and 7 bases from J, the gap between germline ends came to 13 bases. The germline V gene has CDR1 SEHNR and CDR2 FQNEAQ (reference sequence). CDR3 length: 14 amino acids. This CDR3 is CASSFKENGQPQHF. The CDR3 DNA reads as TGTGCCAGCAGCTTTAAGGAAAACGGCCAGCCCCAGCATTTT.

The chain links TRBV25-1 to TRBJ2-2; 7 bases align to TRBD2. CDR1 and CDR2 (germline): MGHDK, SYGVNS. This CDR3 spans 19 amino acids. With V trimmed by 1 base and J by 0 bases, 11 bases remained unmatched. For the CDR3, the DNA is TGTGCCAGCAGTGAATTTTTTCGGGCGGGAGCCCCGAACACCGGGGAGCTGTTTTTT. Its translation is CASSEFFRAGAPNTGELFF. Drawing the rest from reference TRBV25-1 and TRBJ2-2, the complete variable domain is EADIYQTPRYLVIGTGKKITLECSQTMGHDKMYWYQQDPGMELHLIHYSYGVNSTEKGDLSSESTVSRIRTEHFPLTLESARPSHTSQYLCASSEFFRAGAPNTGELFFGEGSRLTVL.

V is TRBV7-9 and J is TRBJ2-2; D is possibly TRBD1 (5 bases). The V gene's germline CDR1 is SEHNR and CDR2 FQNEAQ (reference sequence). CDR3 size: 15 residues. Trimming took off 5 bases at V and 2 bases at J, with 12 bases between the two ends. CDR3 sequence (DNA): TGTGCCAGCAGCCGTCTAGGGGCTAACACCGGGGAGCTGTTTTTT. Residues: CASSRLGANTGELFF.

This clonotype occurred many times. The chain joins TRBV7-9 to TRBJ1-1, with 10 nucleotides matching TRBD1. The CDR3 has 13 amino acids. CDR1 is SEHNR and CDR2 is FQNEAQ in the germline V gene (reference sequence). V shed 5 bases, J shed 10 bases, and the junction held 7 bases outside the gene matches. In DNA form, the CDR3 reads TGTGCCAGCAGCCCAGACAGGGGGCGCGTAGCTTTCTTT. Its translation is CASSPDRGRVAFF.

Points on this clonotype: At one end the junction does not follow the germline gene, possibly because of a read error. Here the CDR3 reads CAVGSYTEQHF. The CDR3 bases are TGTGCCGTCGGAAGCTACACCGAGCAGCACTTC. The genes are TRBV12-3 or TRBV12-4 and TRBJ2-7; D is unresolved. The CDR3 consists of 11 residues.

This clonotype occurred many times. The V and J genes are TRBV15 and TRBJ2-2; D is possibly TRBD1 (6 bases). The CDR3 sequence is 15 residues long. CDR1 is LNHNV, CDR2 YYDKDF, per germline (reference sequence). Between the trimmed V and J ends, which lost 4 bases and 2 bases, there was a span of 11 bases. CDR3 nucleotides: TGTGCCACCAGCACCTGGACAGATAACACCGGGGAGCTGTTTTTT. Protein sequence: CATSTWTDNTGELFF. Combining the CDR3 with reference TRBV15 and TRBJ2-2 gives the whole variable domain DAMVIQNPRYQVTQFGKPVTLSCSQTLNHNVMYWYQQKSSQAPKLLFHYYDKDFNNEADTPDNFQSRRPNTSFCFLDIRSPGLGDTAMYLCATSTWTDNTGELFFGEGSRLTVL.

This clonotype has at least ten counts. The rearrangement links TRBV2 to TRBJ1-5; D unresolved. CDR3 length: 16 residues. Trimming removed 0 bases at V and 4 bases at J, with 13 bases between. Per germline, CDR1 SNHLY and CDR2 FYNNEI. CDR3 nucleotides: TGTGCCAGCAGTGAAGCGCTTGGAAGGAGGAATCAGCCCCAGCATTTT. This codes for CASSEALGRRNQPQHF.

This clonotype appeared many times. The chain links TRBV15 to TRBJ1-5; unclear D gene. Trimming cost V 0 bases and J 4 bases, with 7 bases left between them. The CDR3 spans 14 residues. The germline gives CDR1 LNHNV, CDR2 YYDKDF (reference sequence). For the CDR3, the DNA is TGTGCCACCAGCAGAGAATCAGATAATCAGCCCCAGCATTTT. It translates to CATSRESDNQPQHF.

V is TRBV6-5 and J is TRBJ1-1, with D perhaps TRBD1 (6 bases). The CDR3 has 16 residues. Germline V CDR1 and CDR2: MNHEY, SVGAGI. V was pared by 3 bases and J by 1 base, with 15 bases between. The CDR3: CASSYFSGEGNTEAFF. CDR3 DNA sequence: TGTGCCAGCAGTTATTTTTCAGGGGAGGGGAACACTGAAGCTTTCTTT.

This clonotype was observed a few times. The gene calls are TRBV5-5 and TRBJ1-1; D gene unclear. Trimming removed 0 bases from V and 0 bases from J, with 9 bases in between. The CDR3 loop spans 15 amino acids. The V gene's germline CDR1 is SGHKS and CDR2 YYEKEE (reference sequence). Written as DNA, the CDR3 is TGTGCCAGCAGCTTGGGGGAGGGCCTGAACACTGAAGCTTTCTTT. Translated, it gives CASSLGEGLNTEAFF. Full variable domain (rest looked up from reference TRBV5-5 and TRBJ1-1): DAGVTQSPTHLIKTRGQQVTLRCSPISGHKSVSWYQQVLGQGPQFIFQYYEKEERGRGNFPDRFSARQFPNYSSELNVNALLLGDSALYLCASSLGEGLNTEAFFGQGTRLTVV.

The chain joins TRBV19 to TRBJ1-5, with 12 bases fitting TRBD1. This CDR3 is 17 amino acids long. Germline loops: CDR1 LNHDA, CDR2 SQIVND (reference sequence). The junction had 8 bases not matched to a gene; V was cut back by 6 bases and J by 2 bases. CDR3 sequence: CASREGTGGYGNQPQHF. The CDR3, as DNA: TGTGCCAGTAGAGAGGGGACAGGGGGCTATGGCAATCAGCCCCAGCATTTT.

This clonotype occurred many times. The chain carries TRBV7-9 and TRBJ2-5, with unresolved D. Trimming removed 11 bases at V and 0 bases at J, with 13 bases between. Germline V CDR1 and CDR2: SEHNR, FQNEAQ (reference sequence). There are 13 residues in the CDR3. The CDR3 coding sequence is TGTGCCGTACGCTGGCTAGACCAAGAGACCCAGTACTTC. This translates into CAVRWLDQETQYF.

The V gene is TRBV28, the J gene TRBJ1-1; D possibly corresponds to TRBD1 (5 bases). V shed 8 bases and J shed 8 bases, with 21 bases lying between them. Germline assignment: CDR1 MDHEN and CDR2 SYDVKM. The CDR3 runs 14 residues. This CDR3 reads CASGTGTNPLEAFF. Written as DNA, the CDR3 is TGTGCCAGCGGGACCGGGACTAACCCCCTCGAAGCTTTCTTT.

This clonotype was recorded at least ten times. The genes are TRBV10-3 and TRBJ1-5; no firm D call. Germline CDR1 is ENHRY and CDR2 is SYGVKD. This CDR3 comprises 13 residues. Trimming removed 0 bases from V and 6 bases from J, with 6 bases in between. The CDR3 here is CAISESHGQPQHF. CDR3 nucleotide sequence: TGTGCCATCAGTGAGTCGCACGGTCAGCCCCAGCATTTT.

This chain uses TRBV6-1 with TRBJ1-5, with D unresolved. V was clipped by 7 bases and J by 1 base, with 8 bases between them. The CDR3 has 13 residues. Germline CDR1 reads MNHNS; CDR2 reads SASEGT. The chain's CDR3 is CASTQRSNQPQHF. The CDR3 nucleotides are TGTGCCAGCACCCAAAGAAGCAATCAGCCCCAGCATTTT.

This chain's CDR3 is CASRRRGRSNSPLHF. The CDR3, as DNA: TGTGCCAGCCGGAGGAGGGGCAGATCAAATTCACCCCTCCACTTT. The chain has TRBV7-9 and TRBJ1-6; D is perhaps TRBD1 (5 bases). The V and J ends lost 8 bases and 7 bases respectively, with 18 bases between them. This CDR3 spans 15 amino acids. Germline V CDR1 and CDR2: SEHNR, FQNEAQ (reference sequence).

The chain links TRBV7-8 to TRBJ2-7; the match to TRBD1 covers 8 bases. The CDR3 spans 15 residues. Germline lookup yields CDR1 SGHVS and CDR2 FQNEAQ. The V and J ends lost 3 bases and 0 bases, in that order; junction bases with no gene match: 4. DNA for the CDR3: TGTGCCAGCAGCTTCGGGACAGGTAACTCCTACGAGCAGTACTTC. Encoded protein: CASSFGTGNSYEQYF.

This clonotype was detected ten times or more. V is TRBV2 and J is TRBJ1-6, with a tentative D call TRBD1 (5 bases). The CDR3 runs 13 residues. Between the trimmed V and J ends, which lost 10 bases and 16 bases, there was a span of 23 bases. Per germline, CDR1 SNHLY and CDR2 FYNNEI. CDR3 region: CATARDVPVVLHF. The CDR3 DNA reads TGTGCCACCGCCCGGGACGTCCCGGTCGTACTCCACTTT. The complete variable domain, with remaining parts taken from reference TRBV2 and TRBJ1-6, reads EPEVTQTPSHQVTQMGQEVILRCVPISNHLYFYWYRQILGQKVEFLVSFYNNEISEKSEIFDDQFSVERPDGSNFTLKIRSTKLEDSAMYFCATARDVPVVLHFGNGTRLTVT.

At least ten counts were recorded for this clonotype. The chain employs TRBV19 and TRBJ1-3; no clear D. Germline V gives CDR1 LNHDA, CDR2 SQIVND (reference sequence). The CDR3 loop spans 14 amino acids. Trimming pared 4 bases from V and 3 bases from J, leaving 10 bases between. CDR3 DNA sequence: TGTGCCAGTAGTACCGGGTACTTTGGAAACACCATATATTTT. Translating it yields CASSTGYFGNTIYF. The whole variable domain, filled in from reference TRBV19 and TRBJ1-3, reads DGGITQSPKYLFRKEGQNVTLSCEQNLNHDAMYWYRQDPGQGLRLIYYSQIVNDFQKGDIAEGYSVSREKKESFPLTVTSAQKNPTAFYLCASSTGYFGNTIYFGEGSWLTVV.